The clone carrying this T cell receptor beta chain has ten or more counts. The V gene lost 6 bases and the J gene lost 1 base, with 10 bases spanning the gap. CDR1 is MDHEN and CDR2 is SYDVKM in the germline V gene. CDR3 size: 13 residues. RNA transcripts gave rise to amplified TCR beta CDR3 regions. TCR CDR3 underwent first-round RT-PCR with the HTBI primer set. TCRdb independently ran MiXCR on the multiplex PCR reads; one entry per CDR3 protein. The sample includes around 240,000 distinct CDR3 sequences, more than 12% of them seen just once. The sample is drawn from a study of T cells in Graves' hyperthyroidism and ophthalmopathy. Study context: Peripheral blood collection took place at initial diagnosis, before any treatment.

The sequence derives from a woman aged 40 to 55 with Graves' hyperthyroidism that later progressed to Graves' ophthalmopathy. The chain couples TRBV28 to TRBJ2-7; possibly TRBD1 for D (6 bases). The specimen sequenced was blood. CDR3 DNA: TGTGCCAGCAGGGACGGGACATCCTACGAGCAGTACTTC. Translating it yields CASRDGTSYEQYF.